This T cell receptor (beta chain) derives from a study of blood T cell repertoires in COVID-19. Study summary: The United States, Italy and Spain provided the acute and convalescent COVID-19 samples. T cells, B-cell-depleted T cells, or PBMCs supplied cDNA or gDNA.

This clone has more than one count but fewer than ten. Clones were sequenced by immunoSEQ multiplex PCR, and TCRdb holds only the in-frame ones, with some missing. The sample yields some 200,000 clones, 88% seen once. The source material was peripheral blood. The clonotype originates from a man aged 70 or older with acute or convalescent COVID-19.

The CDR3: CASSLTADSNQPQHF. The CDR3 region has the DNA TGTGCCAGCAGCTTAACTGCTGATAGCAATCAGCCCCAGCATTTT. J is TRBJ1-5 and V is TRBV7-9; D gene uncertain. This CDR3 is 15 amino acids long. Deletions cut 2 bases from V and 0 bases from J, with 8 bases between. Per the germline V gene, CDR1 is SEHNR and CDR2 is FQNEAQ (reference sequence).